Below, 15 T cell receptor beta chains from the same sample are listed, as sequenced in a study of T cells in Graves' hyperthyroidism and ophthalmopathy (dated by TCRdb to between 2018 and 2020). The protocol used for the library was multiplex PCR. The sequencing machine was an Illumina HiSeq 2000. The TCR beta CDR3 regions were amplified from the RNA transcripts. For the first round of RT-PCR on the TCR CDR3, the HTBI primer set was used together with the Qiagen OneStep RT-PCR kit. TCRdb reanalyzed the raw reads on its own, using fastp at Q25 for trimming and MiXCR for clone calling, and kept in-frame beta chains. Merged by CDR3 protein, the rows form single entries marked with the most common genes and DNA. The sample records around 350,000 distinct CDR3 sequences, roughly 15% of which are singletons. About 21% of the sample belongs to the ten largest clones. The sample comprised blood. The receptors were gathered from a woman aged 60-75 years with Graves' ophthalmopathy.

This clonotype was seen more than once but under ten times. This chain joins TRBV12-5 and TRBJ2-7; 9 nucleotides align to TRBD2. Germline V gene lookup returns CDR1 LGHNT and CDR2 FRNRAP. The V and J ends lost 1 base and 6 bases, in that order; junction bases with no gene match: 10. The CDR3 totals 16 residues. The CDR3 coding sequence is TGTGCTAGTGGTTTGGAAGGGGCGGGAGGGCCGGGCGAGCAGTACTTC. Protein product: CASGLEGAGGPGEQYF.

This clonotype was counted ten times or more. The chain links TRBV2 to TRBJ1-1, with D unclear. The CDR3 is 14 residues long. Germline loops: CDR1 SNHLY, CDR2 FYNNEI. Trimming took 2 bases from V and 4 from J, leaving 11 bases between them. Here the CDR3 DNA reads TGTGCCAGCAGTGAAAGGGCTCAGGCCACTGAAGCTTTCTTT. Protein sequence: CASSERAQATEAFF.

This clonotype was detected ten times or more. DNA of the CDR3: TGTGCCAGCAGCATCGGATCTACGAACACCGGGGAGCTGTTTTTT. Translating it yields CASSIGSTNTGELFF. V gene TRBV7-6 combines with J gene TRBJ2-2; D is unclear. The CDR3 is 15 amino acids. Trimming removed 5 bases at V and 0 bases at J, with 10 bases between. Germline CDR1 is SGHVS and CDR2 is FNYEAQ.

The rearrangement joins TRBV12-3 or TRBV12-4 to TRBJ1-3; D perhaps matches TRBD1 (5 bases). This CDR3 has 14 residues. The V and J ends lost 8 bases and 4 bases respectively, with 15 bases between them. This chain's CDR3 is CASSMGGFGNTIYF. The CDR3 DNA reads as TGTGCCAGCTCTATGGGGGGGTTCGGAAACACCATATATTTT.

This clonotype was seen repeatedly, ten times or more. The rearrangement joins TRBV5-1 to TRBJ2-3; 7 nucleotides line up with TRBD1. This CDR3 has 15 residues. J gave up 7 bases and V 0 bases, and 8 bases lay outside the gene matches. Germline V gives CDR1 SGHRS, CDR2 YFSETQ. The chain's CDR3 is CASSLDGAGGNTQYF. CDR3 sequence (DNA): TGCGCCAGCAGCTTGGACGGGGCAGGGGGAAATACGCAGTATTTT.

This clonotype came up a few times. J is TRBJ2-2 and V is TRBV5-6, with 7 bases matching TRBD1. The CDR3 has 16 amino acids. Germline-derived CDR1 and CDR2 are SGHDT and YYEEEE. V dropped 1 base and J dropped 5; count of bases not matched to a gene: 8. The CDR3 is CASSLLDRSATGELFF. Here the CDR3 DNA reads TGTGCCAGCAGCTTGCTGGACAGGAGCGCTACCGGGGAGCTGTTTTTT.

The J gene is TRBJ1-3, the V gene TRBV7-2, with TRBD1 identical over 9 bases. V lost 5 bases to trimming and J lost 5 bases; unmatched junction nucleotides: 4. CDR1 and CDR2 from the germline V gene are SGHTA and FQGNSA. This CDR3 is 14 amino acids long. CDR3: CASSPDRGRNTIYF. DNA of the CDR3: TGTGCCAGCAGCCCGGACAGGGGCAGAAACACCATATATTTT.

In its sample, this clonotype was seen many times. The chain couples TRBV20-1 to TRBJ2-1; the match to TRBD2 covers 7 bases. Germline V gene data show CDR1 as DFQATT and CDR2 as SNEGSKA (reference sequence). The CDR3 is 12 amino acids. The CDR3 spells CNLRGTYNEQFF. CDR3 in DNA: TGCAATCTGCGGGGGACTTACAATGAGCAGTTCTTC.

A note on this clonotype: Germline and junction disagree at one end, which may indicate a read error. This sequence joins TRBV10-3 and TRBJ2-3; 8 positions agree with TRBD1. Germline V CDR1 and CDR2: ENHRY, SYGVKD. This CDR3 is 15 amino acids long. DNA of the CDR3: TGTGCCATCAGTGAGAACAGGGGGAGCACAGATACGCGGTATTTT. The encoded protein is CAISENRGSTDTRYF.

This clonotype was counted a few times. J is TRBJ2-4 and V is TRBV4-1; TRBD2 aligns across 10 bases. CDR1 MGHRA and CDR2 YSYEKL come from the germline V gene. The ends lost 3 bases at V and 2 bases at J; junction bases unmatched: 4. The CDR3 has 16 residues. CDR3 amino acids: CASSQPSGSTKNIQYF. DNA for the CDR3: TGCGCCAGCAGCCAGCCTAGCGGGAGTACCAAAAACATTCAGTACTTC.

Worth noting for this clonotype: A much larger clone is a single base away; this may be a read error. V gene TRBV20-1 combines with J gene TRBJ2-2; 10 nucleotides agree with TRBD2. This CDR3 spans 15 amino acids. Unmatched junction bases numbered 8, after V lost 5 bases and J lost 5 bases. Germline V gene sequence: CDR1 DFQATT, CDR2 SNEGSKA (reference sequence). Written as DNA, the CDR3 is TGCAGTGCTGGCTCAGGACTAGCGGTGACCGGGGAGCTGTTTTTT. Amino acids: CSAGSGLAVTGELFF.

This clonotype was found many times. The J gene is TRBJ2-2, the V gene TRBV5-1; D remains ambiguous. Between the trimmed V and J ends, which lost 4 bases and 2 bases, there was a span of 9 bases. The length of the CDR3 is 14 residues. Germline V lookup: CDR1 SGHRS, CDR2 YFSETQ. CDR3 loop: CASSTDPNTGELFF. Here the CDR3 DNA reads TGCGCCAGCAGCACAGACCCAAACACCGGGGAGCTGTTTTTT. The full variable domain, completed using reference TRBV5-1 and TRBJ2-2, is KAGVTQTPRYLIKTRGQQVTLSCSPISGHRSVSWYQQTPGQGLQFLFEYFSETQRNKGNFPGRFSGRQFSNSRSEMNVSTLELGDSALYLCASSTDPNTGELFFGEGSRLTVL.

This rearrangement joins TRBV20-1 to TRBJ1-5; 11 nucleotides align to TRBD1. J lost 11 bases, V lost 5 bases, and 2 bases had no gene match. The CDR3 contains 11 residues. Per germline, CDR1 DFQATT and CDR2 SNEGSKA (reference sequence). The DNA for the CDR3 is TGCAGTGCTGGGGGACAGGGGGCCCAGCATTTT. Residues: CSAGGQGAQHF.

The chain carries TRBV20-1 and TRBJ2-7; TRBD1 is a possible D gene (6 bases). CDR1 and CDR2 from the germline V gene are DFQATT and SNEGSKA (reference sequence). The CDR3 contains 13 residues. CDR3 sequence (DNA): TGCAGCCTCCGTGGGACAAACTCCTACGAGCAGTACTTC. It yields the protein CSLRGTNSYEQYF.

J is TRBJ2-3 and V is TRBV4-1, with TRBD1 matching over 11 bases. Germline loops: CDR1 MGHRA, CDR2 YSYEKL. Trimming cost V 4 bases and J 0 bases; bases outside gene matches: 15. The CDR3 has 20 residues. CDR3 sequence: CASSRSGGTGGSRSTDTQYF. The DNA for the CDR3 is TGCGCCAGCAGCCGCTCCGGGGGGACAGGGGGTTCTCGAAGCACAGATACGCAGTATTTT.